Listed below are T cell receptor beta chains from one sample, sequenced in a study of blood T cells in healthy people across ages. One entry per CDR3 protein, called by TCRdb with MiXCR from the 5' RACE reads. The sample carries about 510,000 distinct CDR3 sequences, about 25% recorded once. The same sample was also studied in work on T cells of mothers and their children.

The sequencing input was blood. All receptors come from a boy between 2 and 10 years old in good health. CDR3s include the opening cysteine and the closing phenylalanine or tryptophan. D genes are given only for firm matches. Only part of the rows carry a size: once, few, many, or a class if the clone is expanded.

j_gene	d_gene	v_gene	abundance	CDR3nt	CDR3aa
TRBJ2-7	.	TRBV7-2	.	TGTGCCAGCAGCCATGATATAACCTACGAGCAGTACTTC	CASSHDITYEQYF
TRBJ1-1	TRBD1	TRBV20-1	.	TGCAGTGCTGACGGACAGGGGAACATGAACACTGAAGCTTTCTTT	CSADGQGNMNTEAFF
TRBJ2-3	TRBD2	TRBV5-1	.	TGCGCCAGCAGCTTGACTAGCGGGAAGGCAGATACGCAGTATTTT	CASSLTSGKADTQYF
TRBJ2-5	TRBD1	TRBV9	.	TGTGCCAGCAGTGCAACAGGGGAAGAGACCCAGTACTTC	CASSATGEETQYF
TRBJ2-7	TRBD2	TRBV20-1	.	TGCAGTGCTAGAGGGGGGGGGATACTTTACGAGCAGTACTTC	CSARGGGILYEQYF
TRBJ2-7	.	TRBV25-1	.	TGTGCCAGCAGTGTGAAGAATTCCTACGAGCAGTACTTC	CASSVKNSYEQYF
TRBJ2-7	TRBD1	TRBV20-1	.	TGTAGTGCTAAACAGGGGGCAAGGTACGAGCAGTACTTC	CSAKQGARYEQYF
TRBJ2-7	TRBD1	TRBV5-1	.	TGTGCCAGCAGCCTTCGACAGGGGAGCTCCTACGAGCAGTACTTC	CASSLRQGSSYEQYF
TRBJ2-4	TRBD2	TRBV7-6	.	TGTGCCAGCAGCTTACAAGCGGGGGCTGTGGGAAACATTCAGTACTTC	CASSLQAGAVGNIQYF
TRBJ1-1	.	TRBV27	few	TGTGCCAGCAGTCCCTTCACGAATAAGAACACTGAAGCTTTCTTT	CASSPFTNKNTEAFF
TRBJ2-7	TRBD1	TRBV29-1	.	TGCAGCGTTGCGGGACAGGCCCCCTACGAGCAGTACTTC	CSVAGQAPYEQYF
TRBJ2-6	TRBD1	TRBV25-1	.	TGTGCCAGCAGTGGGACAGGGTTCTCTGGGGCCAACGTCCTGACTTTC	CASSGTGFSGANVLTF
TRBJ1-1	.	TRBV27	.	TGTGCCAGCAGTTTAACGGTCAGGGGCCCTGAAGTTTTCTTT	CASSLTVRGPEVFF
TRBJ2-1	.	TRBV15	few	TGTGCCACCAGCAGAGCAATAGTCGGTGAGCAGTTCTTC	CATSRAIVGEQFF
TRBJ2-1	TRBD2	TRBV27	.	TGTGCCAGCAGTTCTCCTGGGGGGGGACCTCCAAGAGAGCAGTTCTTC	CASSSPGGGPPREQFF
TRBJ2-3	TRBD1	TRBV5-1	.	TGCGCCAGCAGCTTGGTACAGACAGGGGATACGCAGTATTTT	CASSLVQTGDTQYF
TRBJ2-7	.	TRBV9	few	TGTGCCAGCAGCGTTGGGATAGGGGGCTACGAGCAGTACTTC	CASSVGIGGYEQYF
TRBJ2-3	.	TRBV12-3/TRBV12-4	few	TGTGCCAGCAAATGCTCGTATGCGGGATCGTATTGCACAGATACGCAGTATTTT	CASKCSYAGSYCTDTQYF
TRBJ1-1	.	TRBV15	few	TGTGCCACCAGGACCGACCTCCGGGGTAGCACTGAAGCTTTCTTT	CATRTDLRGSTEAFF
TRBJ2-7	.	TRBV29-1	.	TGCAGCGTTGTTACCGGGGCAACCTACGAGCAGTACTTC	CSVVTGATYEQYF
TRBJ2-1	.	TRBV2	once	TGTGCCAGCAAAGTACGGTACAATGAGCAGTTCTTC	CASKVRYNEQFF
TRBJ2-1	.	TRBV6-5	.	TGTGCCAGCAGTTACACCCGGGACATAAGGGGTGAGCAGTTCTTC	CASSYTRDIRGEQFF
TRBJ2-7	.	TRBV4-3	few	TGCGCCAGCAGCCAAGATATCGGGGGATTTGTAGCGCGACCGGACTACGAGCAGTACTTC	CASSQDIGGFVARPDYEQYF
TRBJ2-1	.	TRBV19	few	TGTGCCAGTAGTATATGGGGGGGCGATGAGCAGTTCTTC	CASSIWGGDEQFF
TRBJ2-5	.	TRBV6-4	.	TGTGCCAGCAGAAATGCCTCCCTGGGCTCCGGGCACAGTAAAGAGACCCAGTACTTC	CASRNASLGSGHSKETQYF
TRBJ1-5	TRBD1	TRBV7-2	.	TGTGCCAGCAGATTGACAGGGTTTAGCAATCAGCCCCAGCATTTT	CASRLTGFSNQPQHF
TRBJ2-2	.	TRBV7-9	many	TGTGCTCATGGACTGAACACCGGGGAGCTGTTTTTT	CAHGLNTGELFF
TRBJ2-5	.	TRBV29-1	many	TGCAGCGTCCTTAACACGGGCAAGGGAGAGACCCAGTACTTC	CSVLNTGKGETQYF
TRBJ1-3	.	TRBV11-2	few	TGTGCCAGCAGCTTAGATCTCCAGGCGGCTGGAAACACCATATATTTT	CASSLDLQAAGNTIYF
TRBJ1-1	.	TRBV20-1	.	TGCAGTGCTTCCGGGACCCGACTTGAAGCTTTCTTT	CSASGTRLEAFF
TRBJ2-5	.	TRBV12-3/TRBV12-4	.	TGTGCCAGCAGTTTAGCGGGTAGGGGGGGCCAGTACTTC	CASSLAGRGGQYF
TRBJ1-1	.	TRBV5-1	.	TGCGCCAGCAGCTTGGGGGACAAGAGGTTTGATGAAGCTTTCTTT	CASSLGDKRFDEAFF